This TCR beta chain derives from a study of blood T cell repertoires in COVID-19. In the study overall: Spain, Italy and the United States supplied samples that represented acute and convalescent COVID-19.

Using immunoSEQ multiplex PCR, the repertoire was profiled, and TCRdb retains in-frame clones only, with some absent. The profile shows 240,000 or so clones, about 82% of them singletons. The CDR3 spans 14 residues. V lost 5 bases to trimming and J lost 4 bases, with 16 bases between them. The germline CDR1 and CDR2 sequences are SGHDT and YYEEEE. The sample was PBMCs or T cells enriched from blood (not recorded which). The rearrangement joins TRBV5-6 to TRBJ2-7; TRBD1 is a possible D gene (5 bases). This receptor was obtained from a woman between 45 and 65 years old who had recovered from COVID-19. The CDR3 DNA is TGTGCCAGCAGATCTGGTCAGGGTTTGTACGAGCAGTACTTC. Its protein is CASRSGQGLYEQYF.